The clone carrying this TCR beta chain was seen once. Its antigen is not identified. The data derive from a study of cytomegalovirus exposure and HLA in healthy donors. Trimming took 1 base from V and 4 from J, leaving 14 bases between them. The CDR3 has 15 amino acids. Germline V gene sequence: CDR1 SGHRS, CDR2 YFSETQ. Points from the study as a whole: Segments of the TCR beta V type were, in most cases, productive about 90% or about 30% of the time in an earlier analysis. Reported findings show TCR beta sequences accurately forecast HLA-A and HLA-B alleles in most subjects. Most TCR sequences showed up rarely, but some public TCRs showed up in many donors. A missense DCLRE1C variant was associated with V- and J-gene trimming of TCR beta chains in a later analysis, and an independent cohort replicated the association.

The primer mix had 60 Vbeta and 13 Jbeta primers. TCRdb keeps only in-frame clones here, not all; method: immunoSEQ multiplex PCR. The sample lists about 210,000 clones, almost 80% occurring once. The genes are TRBV5-1 and TRBJ1-2, with D unresolved. The sequenced material came from PBMCs. The receptor comes from a male donor in good health and CMV-seronegative. The CDR3 bases are TGCGCCAGCAGCTTGATTCTGGCGGGATCCTATGGCTACACCTTC. Residues: CASSLILAGSYGYTF.